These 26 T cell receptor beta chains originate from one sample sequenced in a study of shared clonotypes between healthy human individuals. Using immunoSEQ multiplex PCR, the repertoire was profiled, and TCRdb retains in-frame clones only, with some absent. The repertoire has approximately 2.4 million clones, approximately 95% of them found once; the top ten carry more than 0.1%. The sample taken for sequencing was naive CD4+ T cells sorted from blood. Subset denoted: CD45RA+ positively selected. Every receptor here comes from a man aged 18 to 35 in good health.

The CDR3 DNA follows: TGTGCCAGCAGCCGACTAGCGGGGGGCCACTTGGGAGAGCAGTTCTTC. It encodes CASSRLAGGHLGEQFF. V usage is TRBV7-2 and J usage is TRBJ2-1; 13 bases match TRBD2. The germline V gene has CDR1 SGHTA and CDR2 FQGNSA. The CDR3 extends over 16 amino acids. V trimming: 5 bases; J trimming: 10 bases; junction bases outside the gene matches: 11.

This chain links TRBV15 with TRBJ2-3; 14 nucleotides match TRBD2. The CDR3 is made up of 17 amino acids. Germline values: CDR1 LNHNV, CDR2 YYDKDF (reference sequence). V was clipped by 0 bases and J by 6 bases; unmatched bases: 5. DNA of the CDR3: TGTGCCACCAGCAGAGATCGACTAGCGGGAGGGCGGGATACGCAGTATTTT. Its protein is CATSRDRLAGGRDTQYF.

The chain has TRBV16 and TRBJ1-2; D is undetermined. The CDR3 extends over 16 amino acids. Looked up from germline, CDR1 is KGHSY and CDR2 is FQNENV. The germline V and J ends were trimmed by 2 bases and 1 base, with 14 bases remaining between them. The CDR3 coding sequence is TGTGCCAGCAGCCAACCCGACCGAGAGTTTAACTATGGCTACACCTTC. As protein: CASSQPDREFNYGYTF. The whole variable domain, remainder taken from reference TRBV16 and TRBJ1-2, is GEEVAQTPKHLVRGEGQKAKLYCAPIKGHSYVFWYQQVLKNEFKFLISFQNENVFDETGMPKERFSAKCLPNSPCSLEIQATKLEDSAVYFCASSQPDREFNYGYTFGSGTRLTVV.

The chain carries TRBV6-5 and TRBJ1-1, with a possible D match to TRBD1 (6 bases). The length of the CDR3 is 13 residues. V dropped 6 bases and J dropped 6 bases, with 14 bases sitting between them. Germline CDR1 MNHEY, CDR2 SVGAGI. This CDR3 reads CASRAGVYAEAFF. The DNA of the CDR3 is TGTGCCAGCAGGGCAGGGGTATACGCTGAAGCTTTCTTT.

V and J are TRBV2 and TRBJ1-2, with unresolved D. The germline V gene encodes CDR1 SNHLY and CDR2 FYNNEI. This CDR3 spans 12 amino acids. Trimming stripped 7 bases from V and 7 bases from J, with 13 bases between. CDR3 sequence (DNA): TGTGCCAGCACTCGGCGGGTGGGTGGCTACACCTTC. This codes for CASTRRVGGYTF.

The CDR3, as DNA: TGTGCCAGCAGCCGGGGGAGCGAGGAGACCCAGTACTTC. Protein product: CASSRGSEETQYF. This chain connects TRBV9 to TRBJ2-5; D is possibly TRBD2 (6 bases). CDR1 and CDR2 (germline): SGDLS, YYNGEE. The CDR3 is 13 residues long. V was clipped by 4 bases and J by 5 bases, with 12 bases between them.

DNA for the CDR3: TGTGCCAGCTCACCACCTTGGTCTGGGGCCAACGTCCTGACTTTC. It codes for CASSPPWSGANVLTF. This chain uses TRBV18 with TRBJ2-6, with unresolved D. Trimming cost V 0 bases and J 1 base, with 4 bases left between them. Germline assignment: CDR1 KGHSH and CDR2 LQKENI. The CDR3 extends over 15 amino acids.

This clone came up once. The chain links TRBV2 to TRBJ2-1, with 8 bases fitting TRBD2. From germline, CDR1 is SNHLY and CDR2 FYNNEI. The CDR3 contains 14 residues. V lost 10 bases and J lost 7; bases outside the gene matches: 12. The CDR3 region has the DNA TGTGCCACTTCCCGGGGGGGCGGTAAGAATGAGCAGTTCTTC. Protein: CATSRGGGKNEQFF.

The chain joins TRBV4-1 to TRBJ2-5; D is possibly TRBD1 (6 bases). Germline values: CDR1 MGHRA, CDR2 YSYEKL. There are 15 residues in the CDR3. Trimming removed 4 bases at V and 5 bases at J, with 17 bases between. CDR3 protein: CASSRITGPVETQYF. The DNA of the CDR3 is TGCGCCAGCAGCCGGATAACAGGGCCTGTCGAGACCCAGTACTTC.

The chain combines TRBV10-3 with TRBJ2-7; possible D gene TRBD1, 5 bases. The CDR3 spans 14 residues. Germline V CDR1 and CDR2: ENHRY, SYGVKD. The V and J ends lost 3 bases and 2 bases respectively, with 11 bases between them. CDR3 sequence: CAISERDSPYEQYF. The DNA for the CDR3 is TGTGCCATCAGTGAACGAGACAGCCCCTACGAGCAGTACTTC.

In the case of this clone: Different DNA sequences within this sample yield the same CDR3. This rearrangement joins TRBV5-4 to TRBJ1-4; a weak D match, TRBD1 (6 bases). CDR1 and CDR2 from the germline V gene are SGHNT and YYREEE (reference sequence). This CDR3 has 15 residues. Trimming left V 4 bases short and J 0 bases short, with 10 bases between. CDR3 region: CASSGGGATNEKLFF. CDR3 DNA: TGTGCCAGCAGCGGGGGGGGCGCAACTAATGAAAAACTGTTTTTT.

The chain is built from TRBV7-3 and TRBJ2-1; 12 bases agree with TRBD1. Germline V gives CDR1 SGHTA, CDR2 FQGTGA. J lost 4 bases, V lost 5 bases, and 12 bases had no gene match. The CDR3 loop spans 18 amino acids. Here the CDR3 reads CASSEDSGTGGRYNEQFF. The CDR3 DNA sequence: TGTGCCAGCAGCGAAGACTCCGGGACAGGGGGCCGGTACAATGAGCAGTTCTTC.

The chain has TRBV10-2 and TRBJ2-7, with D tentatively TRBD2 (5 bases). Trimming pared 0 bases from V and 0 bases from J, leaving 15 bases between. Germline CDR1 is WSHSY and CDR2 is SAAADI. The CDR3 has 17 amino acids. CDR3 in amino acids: CASSESGSRLGSYEQYF. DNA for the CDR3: TGCGCCAGCAGTGAGTCGGGGAGTAGGCTGGGCTCCTACGAGCAGTACTTC.

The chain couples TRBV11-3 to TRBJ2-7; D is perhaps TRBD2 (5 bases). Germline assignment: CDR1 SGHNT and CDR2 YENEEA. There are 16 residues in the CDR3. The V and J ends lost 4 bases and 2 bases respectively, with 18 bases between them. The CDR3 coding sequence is TGTGCCAGCAGCTCCAGCGAGTCGGGGATCGCCTACGAGCAGTACTTC. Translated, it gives CASSSSESGIAYEQYF.

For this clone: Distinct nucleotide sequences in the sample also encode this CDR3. CDR3 loop: CASSEWRGYGYTF. The DNA of the CDR3 is TGCGCCAGCAGTGAGTGGAGAGGGTATGGCTACACCTTC. The gene calls are TRBV10-1 and TRBJ1-2, with D hard to call. Trimming left V 1 base short and J 5 bases short, with 8 bases between. The CDR3 has 13 amino acids. CDR1 WNHNN and CDR2 SYGVQD come from the germline V gene (reference sequence).

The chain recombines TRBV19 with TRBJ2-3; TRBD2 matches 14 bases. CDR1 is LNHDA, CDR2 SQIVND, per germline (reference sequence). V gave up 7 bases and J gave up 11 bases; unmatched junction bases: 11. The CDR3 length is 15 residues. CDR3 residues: CASTPRLAGGPVQYF. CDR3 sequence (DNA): TGTGCCAGTACCCCCCGACTAGCGGGAGGGCCAGTGCAGTATTTT.

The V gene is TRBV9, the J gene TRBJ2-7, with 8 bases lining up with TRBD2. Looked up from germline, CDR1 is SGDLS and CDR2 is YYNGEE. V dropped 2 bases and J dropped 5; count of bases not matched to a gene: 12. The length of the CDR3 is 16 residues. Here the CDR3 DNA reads TGTGCCAGCAGCGTCCCAATAGAGCGGGAGAGGGACGAGCAGTACTTC. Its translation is CASSVPIERERDEQYF. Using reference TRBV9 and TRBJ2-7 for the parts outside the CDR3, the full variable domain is DSGVTQTPKHLITATGQRVTLRCSPRSGDLSVYWYQQSLDQGLQFLIQYYNGEERAKGNILERFSAQQFPDLHSELNLSSLELGDSALYFCASSVPIERERDEQYFGPGTRLTVT.

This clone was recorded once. The CDR3 DNA reads as TGCGCCAGCAGCGCCGGGACACCGGACTCTGGAAACACCATATATTTT. Its translation: CASSAGTPDSGNTIYF. The rearrangement uses TRBV5-1 and TRBJ1-3; D is possibly TRBD1 (6 bases). Germline CDR1 SGHRS, CDR2 YFSETQ. Between the trimmed V and J ends, which lost 4 bases and 0 bases, there was a span of 14 bases. CDR3 length: 16 amino acids. Based on the CDR3 plus reference TRBV5-1 and TRBJ1-3, the full variable domain is KAGVTQTPRYLIKTRGQQVTLSCSPISGHRSVSWYQQTPGQGLQFLFEYFSETQRNKGNFPGRFSGRQFSNSRSEMNVSTLELGDSALYLCASSAGTPDSGNTIYFGEGSWLTVV.

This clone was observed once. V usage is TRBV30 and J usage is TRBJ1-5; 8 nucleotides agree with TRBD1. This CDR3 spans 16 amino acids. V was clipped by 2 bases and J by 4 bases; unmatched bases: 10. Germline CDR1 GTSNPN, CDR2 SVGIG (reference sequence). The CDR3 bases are TGTGCCTGGAGTCAGCAGGGGGCTGTTGGAAATCAGCCCCAGCATTTT. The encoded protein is CAWSQQGAVGNQPQHF.

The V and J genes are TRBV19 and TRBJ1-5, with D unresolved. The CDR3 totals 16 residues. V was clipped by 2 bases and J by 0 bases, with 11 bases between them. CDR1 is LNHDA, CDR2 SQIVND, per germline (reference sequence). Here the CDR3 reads CASSIWSGDSNQPQHF. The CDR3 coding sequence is TGTGCCAGTAGTATATGGTCAGGAGATAGCAATCAGCCCCAGCATTTT.

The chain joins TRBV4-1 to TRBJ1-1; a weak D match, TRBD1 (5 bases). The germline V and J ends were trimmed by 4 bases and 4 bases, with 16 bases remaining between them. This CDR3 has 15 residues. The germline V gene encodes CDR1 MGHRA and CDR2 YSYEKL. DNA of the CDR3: TGCGCCAGCAGCCCACAGGCCGGGCCTTCCACTGAAGCTTTCTTT. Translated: CASSPQAGPSTEAFF.

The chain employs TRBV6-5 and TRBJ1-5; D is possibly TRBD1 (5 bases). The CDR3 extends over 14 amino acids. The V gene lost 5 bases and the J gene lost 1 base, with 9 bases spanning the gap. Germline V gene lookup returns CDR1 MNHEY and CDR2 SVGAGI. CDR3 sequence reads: CASSERDSNQPQHF. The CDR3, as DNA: TGTGCCAGCAGTGAAAGGGACAGCAATCAGCCCCAGCATTTT.

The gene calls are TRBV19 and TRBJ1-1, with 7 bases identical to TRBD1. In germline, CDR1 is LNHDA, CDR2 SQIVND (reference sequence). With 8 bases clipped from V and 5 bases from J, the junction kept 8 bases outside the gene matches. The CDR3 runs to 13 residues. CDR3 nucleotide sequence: TGTGCCAGTGGCGATTTCAGGGGGACTGAAGCTTTCTTT. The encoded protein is CASGDFRGTEAFF.

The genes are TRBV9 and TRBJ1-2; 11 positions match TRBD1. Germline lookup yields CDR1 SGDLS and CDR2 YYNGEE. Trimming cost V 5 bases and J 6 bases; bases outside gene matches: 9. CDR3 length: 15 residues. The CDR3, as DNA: TGTGCCAGCAGTTGGACAGGGGGCGGGAGGAATGGCTACACCTTC. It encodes CASSWTGGGRNGYTF.

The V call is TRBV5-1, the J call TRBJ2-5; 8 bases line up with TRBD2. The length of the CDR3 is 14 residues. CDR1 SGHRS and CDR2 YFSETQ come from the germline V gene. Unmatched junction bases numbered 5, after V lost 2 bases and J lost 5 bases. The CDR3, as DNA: TGCGCCAGCAGCTTACGGGGGGGCAGTGAGACCCAGTACTTC. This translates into CASSLRGGSETQYF.

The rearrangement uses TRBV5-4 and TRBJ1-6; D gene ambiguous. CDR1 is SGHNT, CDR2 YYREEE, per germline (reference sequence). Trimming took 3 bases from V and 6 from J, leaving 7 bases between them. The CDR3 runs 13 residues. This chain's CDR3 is CASSSNSNSPLHF. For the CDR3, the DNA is TGTGCCAGCAGCTCGAACTCTAATTCACCCCTCCACTTT.